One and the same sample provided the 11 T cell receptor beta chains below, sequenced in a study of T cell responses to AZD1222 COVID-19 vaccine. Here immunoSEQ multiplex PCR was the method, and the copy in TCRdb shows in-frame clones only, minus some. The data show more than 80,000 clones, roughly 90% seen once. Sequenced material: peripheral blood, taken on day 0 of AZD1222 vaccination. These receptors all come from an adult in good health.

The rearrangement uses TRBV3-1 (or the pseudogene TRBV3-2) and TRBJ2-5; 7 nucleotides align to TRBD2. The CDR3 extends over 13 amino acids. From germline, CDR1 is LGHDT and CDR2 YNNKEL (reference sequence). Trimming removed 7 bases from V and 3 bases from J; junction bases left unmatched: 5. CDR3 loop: CASTRGGKETQYF. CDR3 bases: TGTGCCAGCACCCGGGGAGGGAAAGAGACCCAGTACTTC.

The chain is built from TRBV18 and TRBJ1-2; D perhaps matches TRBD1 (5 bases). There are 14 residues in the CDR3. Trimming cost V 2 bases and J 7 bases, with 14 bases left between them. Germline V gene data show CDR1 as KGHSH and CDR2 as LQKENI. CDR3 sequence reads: CASSPEPGIAGYTF. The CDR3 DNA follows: TGTGCCAGCTCACCAGAGCCAGGGATTGCTGGCTACACCTTC.

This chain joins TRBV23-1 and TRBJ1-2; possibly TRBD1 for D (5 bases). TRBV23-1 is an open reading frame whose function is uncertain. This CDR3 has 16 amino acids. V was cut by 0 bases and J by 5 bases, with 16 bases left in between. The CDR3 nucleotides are TGCGCCAGCAGTCAATCGGGGCGTCCGGCGAGGTATGGCTACACCTTC. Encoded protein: CASSQSGRPARYGYTF.

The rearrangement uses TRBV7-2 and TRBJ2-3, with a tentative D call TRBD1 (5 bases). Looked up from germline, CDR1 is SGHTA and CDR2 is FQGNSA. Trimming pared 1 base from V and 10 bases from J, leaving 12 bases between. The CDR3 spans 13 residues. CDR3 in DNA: TGTGCCAGCAGCTTAGACGGACAAAGTCCGCAGTATTTT. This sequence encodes CASSLDGQSPQYF.

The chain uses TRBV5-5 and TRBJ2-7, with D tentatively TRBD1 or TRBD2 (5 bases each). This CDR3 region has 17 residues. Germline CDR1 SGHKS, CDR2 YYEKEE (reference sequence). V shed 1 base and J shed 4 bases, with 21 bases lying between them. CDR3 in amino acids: CASSLFSLRDGVYEQYF. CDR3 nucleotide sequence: TGTGCCAGCAGCTTGTTCTCACTCCGGGACGGAGTATACGAGCAGTACTTC.

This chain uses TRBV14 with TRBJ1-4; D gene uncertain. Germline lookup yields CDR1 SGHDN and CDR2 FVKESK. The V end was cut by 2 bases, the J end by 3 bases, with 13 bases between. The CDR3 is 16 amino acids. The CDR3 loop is CASSQLTASANEKLFF. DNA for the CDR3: TGTGCCAGCAGCCAATTGACGGCTTCGGCTAATGAAAAACTGTTTTTT. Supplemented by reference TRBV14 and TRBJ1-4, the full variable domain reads EAGVTQFPSHSVIEKGQTVTLRCDPISGHDNLYWYRRVMGKEIKFLLHFVKESKQDESGMPNNRFLAERTGGTYSTLKVQPAELEDSGVYFCASSQLTASANEKLFFGSGTQLSVL.

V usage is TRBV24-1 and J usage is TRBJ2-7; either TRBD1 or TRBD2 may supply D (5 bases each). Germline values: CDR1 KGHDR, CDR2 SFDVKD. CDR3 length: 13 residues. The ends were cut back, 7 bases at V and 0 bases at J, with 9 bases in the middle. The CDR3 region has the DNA TGTGCCACCAGGGCAGGGAGCTCCTACGAGCAGTACTTC. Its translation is CATRAGSSYEQYF.

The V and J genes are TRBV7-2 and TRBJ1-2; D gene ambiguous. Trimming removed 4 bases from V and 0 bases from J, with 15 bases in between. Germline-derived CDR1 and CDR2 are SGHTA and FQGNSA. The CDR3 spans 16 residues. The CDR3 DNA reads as TGTGCCAGCAGCTCCCGTTCTGGCATCCCTAACTATGGCTACACCTTC. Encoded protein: CASSSRSGIPNYGYTF.

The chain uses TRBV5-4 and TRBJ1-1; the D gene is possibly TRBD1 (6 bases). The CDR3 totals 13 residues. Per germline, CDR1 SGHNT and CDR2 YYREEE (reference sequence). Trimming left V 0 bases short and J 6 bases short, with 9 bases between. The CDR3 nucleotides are TGTGCCAGCAGCTTGGCCGGGGGCTCTGAAGCTTTCTTT. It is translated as CASSLAGGSEAFF.

As DNA, the CDR3 is TGTGCCAGCAGTTTACAACCCCGGGACAGGGGGAACCCGAGCTCCTACGAGCAGTACTTC. Its protein product is CASSLQPRDRGNPSSYEQYF. The J gene is TRBJ2-7, the V gene TRBV6-2 or TRBV6-3, with 11 positions matching TRBD1. Losses at the gene ends were 4 bases for V and 0 bases for J; bases not matched to a gene: 17. Germline CDR1 MNHEY, CDR2 SVGEGT. This CDR3 spans 20 amino acids.

The CDR3 nucleotides read TGCAGTGCTAGATTGGGGACTCGAGAGTACTTC. Translating it yields CSARLGTREYF. This chain connects TRBV20-1 to TRBJ2-7; D may be TRBD2 (6 bases). CDR1 DFQATT and CDR2 SNEGSKA come from the germline V gene (reference sequence). The CDR3 contains 11 residues. V gave up 2 bases and J gave up 11 bases, with 13 bases separating them.